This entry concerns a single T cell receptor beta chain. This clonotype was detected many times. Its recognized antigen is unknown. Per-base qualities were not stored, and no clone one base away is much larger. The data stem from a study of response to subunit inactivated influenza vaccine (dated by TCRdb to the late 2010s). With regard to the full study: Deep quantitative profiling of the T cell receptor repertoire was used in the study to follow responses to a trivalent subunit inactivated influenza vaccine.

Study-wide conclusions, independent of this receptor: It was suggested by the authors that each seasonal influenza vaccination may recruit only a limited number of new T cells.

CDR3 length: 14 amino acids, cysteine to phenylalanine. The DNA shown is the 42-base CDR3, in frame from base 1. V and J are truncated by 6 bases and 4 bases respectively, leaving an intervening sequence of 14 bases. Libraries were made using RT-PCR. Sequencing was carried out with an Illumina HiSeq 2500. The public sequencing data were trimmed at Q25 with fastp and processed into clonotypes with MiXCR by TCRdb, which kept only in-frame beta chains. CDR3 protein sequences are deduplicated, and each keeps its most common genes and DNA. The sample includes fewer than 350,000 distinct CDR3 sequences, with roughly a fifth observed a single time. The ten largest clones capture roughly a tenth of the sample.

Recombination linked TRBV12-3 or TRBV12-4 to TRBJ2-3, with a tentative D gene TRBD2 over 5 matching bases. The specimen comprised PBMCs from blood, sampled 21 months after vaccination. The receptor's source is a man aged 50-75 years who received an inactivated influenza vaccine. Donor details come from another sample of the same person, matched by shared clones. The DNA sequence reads TGTGCCAGCAGCCAGGACTTCGGGGCAGATACGCAGTATTTT. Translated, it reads CASSQDFGADTQYF.